This T cell receptor (beta chain) was found in a study of vaccination and CD4 T cells after COVID-19. V trimming: 6 bases; J trimming: 0 bases; junction bases outside the gene matches: 5. In germline, CDR1 is KGHDR, CDR2 SFDVKD. This CDR3 is built from 16 residues. The treatment denotes: approximately nine-day PBMC culture with coronavirus spike peptide pools or control peptides (ViraFEST assay). The collection of CD4+ T cells from the unexposed donor took place before the COVID-19 pandemic (2011-2018). Scientists ran DNA taken from cultured CD4+ T cells through the Oncomine TCR Beta short-read assay for sequencing. The template was genomic DNA from cultured CD4+ T cells. TCRdb re-called the PCR reads with MiXCR, one entry per CDR3 protein. The sample includes over 7,500 distinct CDR3 sequences, roughly a third of them seen just once. For this clonotype: Its matching antigen is unknown.

The source is a human donor in good health. Material for sequencing was CD4+ T cells from blood, cultured in vitro. The chain combines TRBV24-1 with TRBJ2-3; 10 bases align to TRBD2. CDR3 residues: CATSRTSGFSTDTQYF. The CDR3 region has the DNA TGTGCCACCAGTCGGACTAGCGGATTCAGCACAGATACGCAGTATTTT.